The clone carrying this T cell receptor beta chain was found a few times. Its antigen is unknown. These data are taken from a study of T cells after yellow fever vaccination. Study-level information: Those fractions that held only low numbers of cells were prepared using the SMART-Seq v4 Ultra Low Input RNA kit.

Study-level findings and limits: Contamination by abundant bulk-population clonotypes could be present in FACS-sorted repertoires.

The ends were cut back, 3 bases at V and 14 bases at J, with 17 bases in the middle. The CDR3 runs 13 residues. The germline V gene has CDR1 SGHVS and CDR2 FQNEAQ. Template switching with 5'RACE generated the TCR cDNA and added a universal primer site and UMIs. In TCRdb, the 5' RACE reads were re-called with MiXCR into one record per CDR3 protein. The sample holds 300,000 to 350,000 distinct CDR3 sequences, around 10% seen once. The chain uses TRBV7-8 and TRBJ2-1; D is possibly TRBD2 (5 bases). This TCR derives from a man aged 18 to 29 who received the YFV17D yellow fever vaccine. The sequences come from CD4+ T cells sorted from PBMCs, collected 45 days after the yellow fever booster vaccination. DNA of the CDR3: TGTGCCAGCAGCTTGCGTTTCCGGGATTGGGAGTTCTTC. It codes for CASSLRFRDWEFF.